The source of this TCR beta chain is a study of OX40 agonist ivuxolimab in advanced cancers. Produced via immunoSEQ multiplex PCR; TCRdb's table is partial and in-frame only. The repertoire holds about 15,000 clones, with just under 80% as singletons. Germline lookup yields CDR1 PRHDT and CDR2 FYEKMQ (reference sequence). With V trimmed by 5 bases and J by 0 bases, 6 bases remained unmatched. The length of the CDR3 is 17 residues. The sample holds one count of this clone. Excluded were patients having autoimmune disease history or systemic immunosuppression. This TCR was sampled from an adult with an advanced solid tumor such as melanoma, head and neck, liver or kidney cancer. V and J are TRBV13 and TRBJ2-6; 8 nucleotides agree with TRBD1. Sequencing was performed on CD4+ or CD8+ T cells sorted from blood, taken in a trial of the OX40 agonist ivuxolimab. The CDR3, as DNA: TGTGCCAGCAGCCCGCGACAGGGGTACTCTGGGGCCAACGTCCTGACTTTC. Residues: CASSPRQGYSGANVLTF.